This is a list of T cell receptor beta chains from one sample in a study of cytomegalovirus exposure and HLA in healthy donors. Data came from immunoSEQ multiplex PCR; TCRdb stores just in-frame clones and leaves some out. The profile shows over 95,000 clones, 67% of them singletons. The specimen sequenced was PBMCs. The source of these receptors is a man between 18 and 35 years old in good health and CMV-seropositive. The CDR3 runs from the conserved cysteine through the conserved F or W. The order of the fields is J gene, clone size, V gene, D gene, CDR3 protein, CDR3 DNA. The D gene is left open where the match is weak. The listing skips clone size in some rows; elsewhere it reads once, few, many or a size class.

TRBJ1-1,NA,TRBV6-5,TRBD1,CASSWDSGTEAFF,TGTGCCAGCAGTTGGGACAGCGGCACTGAAGCTTTCTTT
TRBJ2-3,NA,TRBV4-2,NA,CASSQVGGRGTDTQYF,TGTGCCAGCAGCCAAGTAGGCGGGCGGGGCACAGATACGCAGTATTTT
TRBJ2-3,few,TRBV19,TRBD2,CASSIGSSASGADTQYF,TGTGCCAGTAGTATAGGATCATCGGCTAGCGGGGCCGATACGCAGTATTTT
TRBJ1-5,few,TRBV5-6,NA,CASSLVSGGGGQPQHF,TGTGCCAGCAGCTTGGTGTCTGGCGGTGGTGGTCAGCCCCAGCATTTT
TRBJ1-6,NA,TRBV18,TRBD1,CASSPGQGRPLHF,TGTGCCAGCTCACCGGGACAGGGTAGGCCCCTCCACTTT
TRBJ2-3,NA,TRBV5-1,TRBD2,CASSPTGGNIYTQYF,TGCGCCAGCAGCCCGACGGGGGGGAATATATATACGCAGTATTTT
TRBJ1-6,NA,TRBV7-9,TRBD1,CASSSLGQGLHF,TGTGCCAGCAGCTCGTTGGGACAGGGCCTCCACTTT
TRBJ2-1,few,TRBV6-5,NA,CASSYPPVMEQFF,TGTGCCAGCAGTTACCCCCCGGTAATGGAGCAGTTCTTC
TRBJ1-2,NA,TRBV7-9,NA,CASSLDDIYGYTF,TGTGCCAGCAGCTTAGATGACATCTATGGCTACACCTTC
TRBJ2-7,NA,TRBV10-1,TRBD2,CASTSGNFYEQYF,TGCGCCAGTACTAGCGGGAACTTCTACGAGCAGTACTTC
TRBJ1-4,NA,TRBV6-5,TRBD1,CASSNGQGGEKLFF,TGTGCCAGCAGCAACGGACAGGGTGGGGAAAAACTGTTTTTT
TRBJ2-3,once,TRBV29-1,TRBD1,CSVGQGVRTDTQYF,TGCAGCGTTGGGCAGGGGGTGAGGACAGATACGCAGTATTTT
TRBJ2-2,NA,TRBV7-6,NA,CASSPTGGHPTGELFF,TGTGCCAGCAGCCCCACGGGGGGCCATCCTACCGGGGAGCTGTTTTTT
TRBJ2-3,NA,TRBV5-6,NA,CASSLAYSTDTQYF,TGTGCCAGCAGCTTGGCCTACAGCACAGATACGCAGTATTTT
TRBJ1-6,NA,TRBV6-5,TRBD1,CASRTGNSPLHF,TGTGCCAGCCGGACAGGGAATTCACCCCTCCACTTT
TRBJ2-1,NA,TRBV6-5,NA,CASSFRAGEQFF,TGTGCCAGCAGTTTCCGAGCGGGTGAGCAGTTCTTC
TRBJ2-5,NA,TRBV5-6,NA,CACWKGGTVQETQYF,TGTGCCTGCTGGAAAGGAGGTACAGTACAGGAGACCCAGTACTTC
TRBJ1-1,NA,TRBV15,NA,CATSRGAGYEAFF,TGTGCCACCAGCAGGGGGGCCGGGTATGAAGCTTTCTTT
TRBJ2-7,NA,TRBV4-2,NA,CASSQGLRDWEQYF,TGTGCCAGCAGCCAAGGCCTCCGGGATTGGGAGCAGTACTTC
TRBJ1-5,NA,TRBV6-5,NA,CASSREQGQPQHF,TGTGCCAGCAGTAGAGAGCAGGGACAGCCCCAGCATTTT
TRBJ1-1,few,TRBV6-1,NA,CASSARGTEAFF,TGTGCCAGCAGTGCACGGGGGACTGAAGCTTTCTTT
TRBJ1-6,NA,TRBV5-4,TRBD1,CASSSGTDNSPLHF,TGTGCCAGCAGCTCCGGGACAGATAATTCACCCCTCCACTTT
TRBJ2-2,once,TRBV5-1,NA,CASNLAANTGELFF,TGCGCCAGCAATTTGGCGGCGAACACCGGGGAGCTGTTTTTT
TRBJ2-7,NA,TRBV15,NA,CATSRGRVYEQYF,TGTGCCACCAGCAGAGGCAGGGTATACGAGCAGTACTTC